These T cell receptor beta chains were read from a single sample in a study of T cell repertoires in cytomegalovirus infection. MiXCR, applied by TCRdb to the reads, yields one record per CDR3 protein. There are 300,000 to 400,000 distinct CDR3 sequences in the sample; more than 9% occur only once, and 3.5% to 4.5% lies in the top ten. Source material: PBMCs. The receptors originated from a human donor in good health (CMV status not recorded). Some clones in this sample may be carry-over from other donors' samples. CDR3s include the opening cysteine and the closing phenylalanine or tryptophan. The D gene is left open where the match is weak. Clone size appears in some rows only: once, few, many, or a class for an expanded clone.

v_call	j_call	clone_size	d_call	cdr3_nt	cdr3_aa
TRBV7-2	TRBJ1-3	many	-	TGTGCCAGCAGCCCCCAGGGTAGTGCTGGAAACACCATATATTTT	CASSPQGSAGNTIYF
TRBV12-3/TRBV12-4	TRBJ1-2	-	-	TGTGCCAGCAGCCACCACAGAAGGCTAAACTATGGCTACACCTTC	CASSHHRRLNYGYTF
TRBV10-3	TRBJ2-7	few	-	TGTGCCATCAGTGAGAGGGGGATAGTGATTTACGAGCAGTACTTC	CAISERGIVIYEQYF
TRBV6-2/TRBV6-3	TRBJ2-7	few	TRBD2	TGTGCCAGCAGTTATCGCGGGAGTTGGTACTTC	CASSYRGSWYF
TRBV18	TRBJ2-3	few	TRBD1	TGTGCCAGCTCAGCGGACAGGGGCTTGGGGACAGATACGCAGTATTTT	CASSADRGLGTDTQYF
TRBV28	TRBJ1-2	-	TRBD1	TGTGCCACTCCGGGACAGGGAAACTATGGCTACACCTTC	CATPGQGNYGYTF
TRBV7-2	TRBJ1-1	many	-	TGTGCCAGCAGCTTTAATTCCCGGCGTGGGGGGGCCCGAAACACTGAAGCTTTCTTT	CASSFNSRRGGARNTEAFF
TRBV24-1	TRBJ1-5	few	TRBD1	TGTGCCACCAGTGATTCGACAGGGGAAAGCAATCAGCCCCAGCATTTT	CATSDSTGESNQPQHF
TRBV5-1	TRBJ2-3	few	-	TGCGCCAGAAGTCTACCGGCAGATACGCAGTATTTT	CARSLPADTQYF
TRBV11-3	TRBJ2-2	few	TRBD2	TGTGCCAGCAGCTGGGGGGGCACCGGGGAGCTGTTTTTT	CASSWGGTGELFF
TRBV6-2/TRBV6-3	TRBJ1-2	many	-	TGTGCCAGCAGCGTGGACACTACCTATGGCTACACCTTC	CASSVDTTYGYTF
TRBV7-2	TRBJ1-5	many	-	TGTGCCAGCAGCCCCCGGCAGTTCAATCAGCCCCAGCATTTT	CASSPRQFNQPQHF